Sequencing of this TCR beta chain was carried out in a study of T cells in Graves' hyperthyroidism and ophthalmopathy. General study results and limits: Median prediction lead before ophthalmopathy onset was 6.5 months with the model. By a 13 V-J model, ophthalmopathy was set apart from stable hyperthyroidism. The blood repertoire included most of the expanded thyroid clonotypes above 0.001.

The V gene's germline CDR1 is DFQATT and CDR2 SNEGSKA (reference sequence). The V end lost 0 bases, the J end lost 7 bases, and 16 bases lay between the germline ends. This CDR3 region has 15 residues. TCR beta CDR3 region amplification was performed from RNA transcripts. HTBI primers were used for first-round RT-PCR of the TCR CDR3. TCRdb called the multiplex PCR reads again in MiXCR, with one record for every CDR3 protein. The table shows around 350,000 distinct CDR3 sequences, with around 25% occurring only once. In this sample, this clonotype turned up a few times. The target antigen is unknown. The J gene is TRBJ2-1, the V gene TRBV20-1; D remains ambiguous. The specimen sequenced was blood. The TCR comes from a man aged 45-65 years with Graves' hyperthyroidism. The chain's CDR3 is CSARDPRAGLNEQFF. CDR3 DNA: TGCAGTGCTAGAGATCCAAGGGCTGGTTTGAATGAGCAGTTCTTC.